This paragraph reports one TCR beta chain. The CDR3 runs to 12 residues. V was clipped by 4 bases and J by 10 bases, with 14 bases between them. The V gene's germline CDR1 is SGDLS and CDR2 YYNGEE. These data originate in a study of blood T cell repertoires in COVID-19. Study details: Nucleic acid was either cDNA or gDNA, and it came from T cells, B-cell-depleted T cells, or PBMCs.

Measured with immunoSEQ multiplex PCR; TCRdb has only the in-frame clones, and not every one. The table lists around 190,000 clones, 65% to 80% of them singletons, with about a sixth in the top ten. The chain is built from TRBV9 and TRBJ1-2; D remains unclear. The sample comprised PBMCs or T cells enriched from blood (not recorded which). This receptor was taken from a woman aged 45 to 65 with acute COVID-19. The CDR3 region has the DNA TGTGCCAGCAGCACCCAGGCCTTAGACTACACCTTC. Translating it yields CASSTQALDYTF.